This TCR beta chain is drawn from a study of blood T cell repertoires in COVID-19. The wider study: Acute and convalescent COVID-19 samples came from the United States, Italy and Spain. The cDNA or gDNA used as material had been derived from T cells, B-cell-depleted T cells, or PBMCs.

As handled by the study authors: From reference gene primer amplification, estimates of nucleated cell counts were derived. Profiling relied on immunoSEQ multiplex PCR, and the TCRdb table lists in-frame clones only, not all of them. V, J and clone size derive from that table, while D and trimming were established from the DNA sequence. The sample has just under 350,000 clones, about 90% seen once. The clonotype was recovered from a woman younger than 35 who had recovered from COVID-19. Sequenced material: peripheral blood.

CDR3 amino acids: CASSLWGTSGSLDEQFF. CDR3 DNA sequence: TGTGCCAGCAGTTTATGGGGGACTAGCGGGAGTCTGGATGAGCAGTTCTTC. The rearrangement links TRBV27 to TRBJ2-1, with 14 bases aligning to TRBD2. V lost 1 base and J lost 8; bases outside the gene matches: 7. The CDR3 has 17 residues. Germline V lookup: CDR1 MNHEY, CDR2 SMNVEV (reference sequence).